The present entry profiles one T cell receptor (beta chain) with its context. A much larger clone is a single base away; this may be a read error. Without the conserved terminal phenylalanine or tryptophan, this CDR3 likely stems from a read error. TCRdb independently ran MiXCR on the PCR reads; one entry per CDR3 protein. The data hold 65,000 to 70,000 distinct CDR3 sequences, with less than 20% observed a single time. This sample was included in a study of molecular identifiers for immune sequencing clone quantification. This TCR was recovered from a human donor in good health. Some libraries in this study had Jurkat cell RNA spiked in. Input material: naive CD8+ T cells from blood, with Jurkat cell RNA spiked in. As to subset: FACS-sorted CD8+CD4-CCR7+CD45RA+ naive T cells.

In DNA form, the CDR3 reads TGCGCCAGCAGCCAAGTTGTCACAGGTGAATCACCCCTCCACCTT. The encoded protein is CASSQVVTGESPLHL. The chain recombines TRBV4-1 with TRBJ1-6; TRBD1 is a possible D gene (5 bases). This CDR3 has 15 residues. Germline CDR1 is MGHRA and CDR2 is YSYEKL. Trimming stripped 1 base from V and 10 bases from J, with 14 bases between.